One TCR beta chain is described in this entry. It was from alopecia areata patients that lesional scalp punch biopsies and peripheral blood were collected. Reverse transcription of extracted RNA yielded cDNA, which provided the sequencing template. TCRdb keeps only in-frame clones here, not all; method: immunoSEQ multiplex PCR. The table has 45,000 to 70,000 clones, around 96% seen once. Germline V gives CDR1 LGHNA, CDR2 YNFKEQ. V was pared by 0 bases and J by 2 bases, with 7 bases of the junction left unmatched. The CDR3 totals 17 residues. The data derive from a study of CD8+ T cells in alopecia areata.

The sample here was CD8+ T cells sorted from blood, taken at week 0. The chain has TRBV4-2 and TRBJ2-3; 8 bases align to TRBD2. This receptor was obtained from a human donor with alopecia areata. The CDR3: CASSQEVAAGDTDTQYF. Here the CDR3 DNA reads TGTGCCAGCAGCCAAGAGGTAGCAGCGGGGGACACAGATACGCAGTATTTT.